Listed here are 4 T cell receptor beta chains from one sample, sequenced in a study of blood T cell repertoires in COVID-19. Clones were read by immunoSEQ multiplex PCR, and TCRdb kept only the in-frame ones, dropping some. The profile shows 370,000 or so clones, around 84% of them singletons. The sequencing sample was made of peripheral blood. These receptors came from a human donor with acute or convalescent COVID-19. The donor label of this sample is uncertain.

V is TRBV7-8 and J is TRBJ2-7, with 11 bases lining up with TRBD2. Germline trimming cut 0 bases from V and 3 bases from J; bases unmatched to any gene: 4. Looked up from germline, CDR1 is SGHVS and CDR2 is FQNEAQ. The CDR3 covers 16 residues. CDR3 loop: CASSLADSGRVYEQYF. The CDR3 DNA follows: TGTGCCAGCAGCTTAGCGGATAGCGGGAGGGTCTACGAGCAGTACTTC. The complete variable domain, with remaining parts taken from reference TRBV7-8 and TRBJ2-7, reads GAGVSQSPRYKVAKRGQDVALRCDPISGHVSLFWYQQALGQGPEFLTYFQNEAQLDKSGLPSDRFFAERPEGSVSTLKIQRTQQEDSAVYLCASSLADSGRVYEQYFGPGTRLTVT.

This chain links TRBV18 with TRBJ1-1; 7 bases align to TRBD1. The CDR3 is made up of 18 amino acids. V lost 2 bases, J lost 1 base, and 13 bases stayed unmatched. The germline V gene has CDR1 KGHSH and CDR2 LQKENI. Written as DNA, the CDR3 is TGTGCCAGCTCACCAATCTTGCTATTACAGGGGTCGAACACTGAAGCTTTCTTT. It translates to CASSPILLLQGSNTEAFF.

This chain's CDR3 is CASSPSQSTNEKLFF. CDR3 coding DNA: TGTGCCAGCTCACCATCGCAGTCAACTAATGAAAAACTGTTTTTT. This rearrangement joins TRBV18 to TRBJ1-4; the D is unclear. The CDR3 sequence is 15 residues long. The germline V gene encodes CDR1 KGHSH and CDR2 LQKENI. The germline V and J ends were trimmed by 2 bases and 0 bases, with 7 bases remaining between them.

The chain has TRBV5-1 and TRBJ2-5, with 7 bases lining up with TRBD1. The V gene end was trimmed by 0 bases and the J gene end by 7 bases; junction bases not matched to a gene: 3. CDR3 size: 13 residues. Germline CDR1 and CDR2: SGHRS and YFSETQ. The DNA for the CDR3 is TGCGCCAGCAGCTTGGGACAGGGATTGACCCAGTACTTC. Protein sequence: CASSLGQGLTQYF.